The 24 T cell receptor beta chains below come from one sample, sequenced in a study of blood T cell repertoires in COVID-19. Only in-frame clones appear in the TCRdb table, and some are missing; sequencing was by immunoSEQ multiplex PCR. The repertoire holds 98,000 or so clones, about 80% seen once, with roughly 3.4% in the top ten. Input material: peripheral blood. Receptors originate from a woman at least 80 years old with active or convalescent COVID-19.

Turning to this clone: The junction and the germline gene differ at one end; a read error may be behind it. The J gene is TRBJ2-1, the V gene TRBV5-1; 8 bases match TRBD2. The CDR3 covers 15 residues. Germline CDR1 and CDR2: SGHRS and YFSETQ. The CDR3: CASSYLAGSSNEQFF. In DNA form, the CDR3 reads TGCGCCAGCAGTTATTTAGCGGGGTCCTCCAATGAGCAGTTCTTC.

The chain employs TRBV5-1 and TRBJ1-1; a possible D gene is TRBD1 (6 bases). Germline CDR1 reads SGHRS; CDR2 reads YFSETQ. V was clipped by 1 base and J by 5 bases, with 24 bases between them. The CDR3 extends over 18 amino acids. The CDR3 loop reads CASSLTHLRGAVGTEAFF. In nucleotides, the CDR3 is TGCGCCAGCAGCTTGACCCACCTCAGGGGCGCGGTCGGGACTGAAGCTTTCTTT.

The table lists this clone with many counts. The chain carries TRBV5-4 and TRBJ1-4, with D maybe TRBD1 (6 bases). The CDR3 contains 15 residues. From germline, CDR1 is SGHNT and CDR2 YYREEE (reference sequence). Trimming removed 2 bases from V and 4 bases from J, with 12 bases in between. CDR3 DNA sequence: TGTGCCAGCAGCTTCGGCGGGGGGCTTAATGAAAAACTGTTTTTT. This codes for CASSFGGGLNEKLFF.

This chain uses TRBV7-2 with TRBJ2-1; the match to TRBD2 covers 10 bases. This CDR3 spans 16 amino acids. The J segment lost 7 bases and the V segment lost 1 base, leaving 7 bases of the junction unmatched. Germline CDR1 SGHTA, CDR2 FQGNSA. CDR3 sequence reads: CASSLDVASGSNEQFF. The CDR3 DNA sequence: TGTGCCAGCAGCTTAGATGTGGCTAGCGGGAGTAATGAGCAGTTCTTC.

This clone came up once. The rearrangement joins TRBV28 to TRBJ1-6; a weak D match, TRBD1 (6 bases). This CDR3 is built from 15 residues. V dropped 6 bases and J dropped 4 bases, with 13 bases sitting between them. Germline V CDR1 and CDR2: MDHEN, SYDVKM. CDR3 bases: TGTGCCAGCAGGGTCCCAGGGGCGTATAATTCACCCCTCCACTTT. Its translation is CASRVPGAYNSPLHF. Supplemented by reference TRBV28 and TRBJ1-6, the full variable domain reads DVKVTQSSRYLVKRTGEKVFLECVQDMDHENMFWYRQDPGLGLRLIYFSYDVKMKEKGDIPEGYSVSREKKERFSLILESASTNQTSMYLCASRVPGAYNSPLHFGNGTRLTVT.

This clone was detected ten times or more. This chain links TRBV28 with TRBJ1-3; maybe TRBD1 (5 bases). V gave up 7 bases and J gave up 0 bases, with 16 bases separating them. Germline V lookup: CDR1 MDHEN, CDR2 SYDVKM. The CDR3 consists of 16 residues. The CDR3 nucleotides are TGTGCCAGCACCTCTGGGGCGCAGGGCTCTGGAAACACCATATATTTT. Its protein product is CASTSGAQGSGNTIYF.

The rearrangement joins TRBV5-6 to TRBJ2-3; 8 bases fit TRBD1. The germline V gene encodes CDR1 SGHDT and CDR2 YYEEEE. With 4 bases clipped from V and 0 bases from J, the junction kept 4 bases outside the gene matches. The CDR3 is 15 amino acids. The CDR3 DNA follows: TGTGCCAGCAGCCGAAGACAGGGGAGCACAGATACGCAGTATTTT. This encodes CASSRRQGSTDTQYF.

V usage is TRBV5-8 and J usage is TRBJ1-2, with a possible D match to TRBD1 (6 bases). There are 14 residues in the CDR3. Germline CDR1 and CDR2: SGHTS and YDEGEE. The germline V and J ends were trimmed by 4 bases and 8 bases, with 18 bases remaining between them. CDR3 sequence: CASSPPGHLGGYTF. CDR3 in DNA: TGTGCCAGCAGCCCCCCGGGACACCTGGGGGGCTACACCTTC.

The rearrangement links TRBV28 to TRBJ1-5, with 7 bases fitting TRBD1. Germline loops: CDR1 MDHEN, CDR2 SYDVKM. Losses at the gene ends were 6 bases for V and 5 bases for J; bases not matched to a gene: 10. The CDR3 length is 15 residues. The CDR3 bases are TGTGCCAGCAGGCCGGGACAGATGACTCATCAGCCCCAGCATTTT. Residues: CASRPGQMTHQPQHF.

The chain combines TRBV24-1 with TRBJ1-5, with D possibly matching TRBD1 (5 bases). CDR3 length equals 12 residues. The ends were cut back, 4 bases at V and 10 bases at J, with 10 bases in the middle. Per germline, CDR1 KGHDR and CDR2 SFDVKD. The CDR3 loop is CATSEPGHPQHF. The CDR3 DNA follows: TGTGCCACCAGTGAACCCGGACATCCCCAGCATTTT.

V usage is TRBV5-1 and J usage is TRBJ1-1; D gene unclear. Between the trimmed V and J ends, which lost 4 bases and 4 bases, there was a span of 14 bases. Germline-derived CDR1 and CDR2 are SGHRS and YFSETQ. The CDR3 is made up of 14 amino acids. CDR3 DNA sequence: TGCGCCAGCAGCCCACTGAGGGAAGGCACTGAAGCTTTCTTT. Encoded protein: CASSPLREGTEAFF. The full variable domain, in which reference TRBV5-1 and TRBJ1-1 provide the parts outside the CDR3, is KAGVTQTPRYLIKTRGQQVTLSCSPISGHRSVSWYQQTPGQGLQFLFEYFSETQRNKGNFPGRFSGRQFSNSRSEMNVSTLELGDSALYLCASSPLREGTEAFFGQGTRLTVV.

The DNA for the CDR3 is TGTGCCAGCAGCTTCCACTTGACAGGCACTGGAAACACCATATATTTT. Its translation is CASSFHLTGTGNTIYF. The rearrangement uses TRBV11-2 and TRBJ1-3; D might be TRBD1 (6 bases). Germline V CDR1 and CDR2: SGHAT, FQNNGV. V lost 3 bases and J lost 2, with 14 bases in between. The length of the CDR3 is 16 residues.

This sequence joins TRBV7-8 and TRBJ2-7; TRBD1 is a possible D gene (5 bases). The V end was cut by 1 base, the J end by 2 bases, with 18 bases between. This CDR3 is 17 amino acids long. CDR1 and CDR2 (germline): SGHVS, FQNEAQ. The CDR3, as DNA: TGTGCCAGCAGCTTAGTAGGGGATCGACCCCGCGCCTACGAGCAGTACTTC. It yields the protein CASSLVGDRPRAYEQYF.

This chain uses TRBV30 with TRBJ1-5; D may be TRBD1 (5 bases). Germline V CDR1 and CDR2: GTSNPN, SVGIG (reference sequence). The CDR3 runs to 13 residues. V shed 2 bases and J shed 4 bases, with 9 bases lying between them. Here the CDR3 reads CAWSRGENQPQHF. CDR3 DNA: TGTGCCTGGAGTAGGGGTGAAAATCAGCCCCAGCATTTT.

The chain joins TRBV5-1 to TRBJ2-3, with D unresolved. The germline gives CDR1 SGHRS, CDR2 YFSETQ. V dropped 1 base and J dropped 4 bases, with 10 bases sitting between them. The CDR3 covers 14 residues. The CDR3 DNA reads as TGCGCCAGCAGCTTGTGGAGAGATCCAGATACGCAGTATTTT. This translates into CASSLWRDPDTQYF.

This clone has a handful of counts. The chain couples TRBV30 to TRBJ2-7; a possible D gene is TRBD2 (6 bases). The CDR3 has 14 amino acids. Trimming took 2 bases from V and 0 from J, leaving 11 bases between them. Germline V gene data show CDR1 as GTSNPN and CDR2 as SVGIG (reference sequence). DNA of the CDR3: TGTGCCTGGAGTCCGCCGGGACTCTCCTACGAGCAGTACTTC. Amino acid sequence: CAWSPPGLSYEQYF.

The chain has TRBV29-1 and TRBJ2-3; D perhaps matches TRBD2 (6 bases). Germline V CDR1 and CDR2: SQVTM, ANQGSEA. Trimming removed 8 bases from V and 2 bases from J, with 11 bases in between. This CDR3 region has 12 residues. For the CDR3, the DNA is TGCAGCCCTGGGACTTTCACAGATACGCAGTATTTT. This encodes CSPGTFTDTQYF.

The chain recombines TRBV18 with TRBJ2-3, with 13 bases aligning to TRBD2. The germline V gene encodes CDR1 KGHSH and CDR2 LQKENI. V lost 6 bases and J lost 1; bases outside the gene matches: 7. The CDR3 totals 17 residues. The CDR3 sequence: CASSRGTSGTGTDTQYF. The CDR3 DNA sequence: TGTGCCAGCTCTCGAGGGACTAGCGGGACCGGCACAGATACGCAGTATTTT.

This sequence joins TRBV27 and TRBJ2-7; 9 bases line up with TRBD2. Germline V lookup: CDR1 MNHEY, CDR2 SMNVEV (reference sequence). This CDR3 is 14 amino acids long. The ends lost 6 bases at V and 3 bases at J; junction bases unmatched: 6. CDR3 sequence reads: CASSFSGSFYEQYF. In DNA, the CDR3 is TGTGCCAGCAGCTTTAGCGGGAGCTTCTACGAGCAGTACTTC.

A single count supports this clone. The genes are TRBV19 and TRBJ1-5; 8 bases agree with TRBD1. The CDR3 spans 13 residues. J was trimmed by 5 bases and V by 7 bases; bases with no gene match: 4. In germline, CDR1 is LNHDA, CDR2 SQIVND (reference sequence). The CDR3 protein is CASKRQGYQPQHF. In DNA form, the CDR3 reads TGTGCCAGTAAGAGACAGGGGTATCAGCCCCAGCATTTT.

The V and J genes are TRBV19 and TRBJ2-5; the match to TRBD1 covers 10 bases. After removal of 7 bases from V and 2 bases from J, the junction contained 7 bases not matched to a gene. CDR3 length: 15 residues. Per the germline V gene, CDR1 is LNHDA and CDR2 is SQIVND (reference sequence). The CDR3 region is CASTRTGGGQETQYF. The CDR3 DNA is TGTGCCAGTACCCGGACAGGGGGAGGACAAGAGACCCAGTACTTC.

The chain is built from TRBV6-2 or TRBV6-3 and TRBJ2-5; the D gene is possibly TRBD1 (5 bases). Trimming left V 4 bases short and J 5 bases short, with 11 bases between. The CDR3 is 13 residues long. The germline CDR1 and CDR2 sequences are MNHEY and SVGEGT. CDR3 amino acids: CASSWQGVETQYF. The DNA of the CDR3 is TGTGCCAGCAGTTGGCAAGGGGTGGAGACCCAGTACTTC.

V and J are TRBV28 and TRBJ2-7; D might be TRBD2 (6 bases). The germline CDR1 and CDR2 sequences are MDHEN and SYDVKM. V was trimmed by 4 bases and J by 0 bases, leaving 16 bases between them. The CDR3 extends over 16 amino acids. CDR3 bases: TGTGCCAGCAGTTCACCGTATGGGGGGACCTCCTACGAGCAGTACTTC. Its translation: CASSSPYGGTSYEQYF.

This clone was detected only a few times. DNA for the CDR3: TGCGCCAGCAGCCCGGAAAAAGCGGGGGGGATAGAGACCCAGTACTTC. Protein product: CASSPEKAGGIETQYF. This chain links TRBV5-1 with TRBJ2-5; 10 positions match TRBD2. Germline loops: CDR1 SGHRS, CDR2 YFSETQ. V was clipped by 4 bases and J by 4 bases; unmatched bases: 10. The CDR3 loop spans 16 amino acids.